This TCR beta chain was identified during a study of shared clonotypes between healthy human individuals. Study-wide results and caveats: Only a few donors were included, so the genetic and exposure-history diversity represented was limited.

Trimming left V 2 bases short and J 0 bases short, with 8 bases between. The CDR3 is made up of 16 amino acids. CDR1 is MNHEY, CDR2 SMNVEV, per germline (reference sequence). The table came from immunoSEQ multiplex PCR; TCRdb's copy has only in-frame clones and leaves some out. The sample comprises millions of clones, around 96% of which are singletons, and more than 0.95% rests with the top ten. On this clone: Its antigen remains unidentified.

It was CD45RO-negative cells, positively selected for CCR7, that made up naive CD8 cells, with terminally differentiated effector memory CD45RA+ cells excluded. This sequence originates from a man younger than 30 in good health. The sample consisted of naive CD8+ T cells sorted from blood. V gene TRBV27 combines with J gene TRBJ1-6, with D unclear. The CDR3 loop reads CASSLNADSYNSPLHF. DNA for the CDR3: TGTGCCAGCAGTTTAAATGCGGACTCCTATAATTCACCCCTCCACTTT.